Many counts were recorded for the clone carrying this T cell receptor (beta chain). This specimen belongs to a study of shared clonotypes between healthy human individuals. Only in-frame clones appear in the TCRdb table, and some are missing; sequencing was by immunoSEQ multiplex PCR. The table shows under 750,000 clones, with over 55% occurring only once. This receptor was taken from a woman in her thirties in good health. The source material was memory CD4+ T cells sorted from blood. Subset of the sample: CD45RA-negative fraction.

CDR3 DNA: TGTGCCAGGGACGAGCAGTACTTC. Amino acid sequence: CARDEQYF. The chain joins TRBV10-3 to TRBJ2-7, with no clear D. This CDR3 has 8 amino acids. The germline V and J ends were trimmed by 10 bases and 5 bases, with 3 bases remaining between them. CDR1 and CDR2 (germline): ENHRY, SYGVKD.